The source of this TCR beta chain is a study of T-cell memory formation after mild COVID-19. Study-level information: TCR clusters mostly belonged to single donors. Study findings and constraints: Researchers found some responding clones in pre-infection memory, a sign that cross-reactive memory joined.

The CDR3 has 13 residues. CDR1 is SGHTA, CDR2 FQGTGA, per germline. V shed 3 bases, J shed 7 bases, and the junction held 5 bases outside the gene matches. TCRdb called the 5' RACE reads again in MiXCR, with one record for every CDR3 protein. The sample has roughly 150,000 distinct CDR3 sequences, about 14% seen once. As concerns this clonotype: Its antigen is undetermined.

The specimen sequenced was PBMCs or a T cell subset sorted from them (not recorded which). The source of this sequence is an adult woman who had mild COVID-19 (a few samples of this study predate the infection). Cell type and time point are not known. The chain couples TRBV7-3 to TRBJ1-1; TRBD1 aligns across 7 bases. CDR3 amino acids: CASSLGRDSEAFF. Written as DNA, the CDR3 is TGTGCCAGCAGCTTGGGCCGGGACAGTGAAGCTTTCTTT.